Listed here are 13 T cell receptor beta chains from one sample, sequenced in a study of Graves' ophthalmopathy and Graves' hyperthyroidism. RNA served as the template for amplifying TCR beta CDR3 regions. Second-round multiplex PCR followed a first-round RT-PCR using HTBI primers. TCRdb reprocessed the multiplex PCR reads via MiXCR and lists one record per CDR3 protein. The sample yields just over 600,000 distinct CDR3 sequences, 22% seen once. Source material: peripheral blood. Receptor source: a woman aged 18-29 years with stable Graves' hyperthyroidism. Some clones in this sample may be carry-over from other donors' samples.

The table lists this clonotype with a few counts. The gene calls are TRBV28 and TRBJ2-3; tentatively, D is TRBD2 (6 bases). Germline CDR1 MDHEN, CDR2 SYDVKM. The CDR3 extends over 18 amino acids. V shed 2 bases and J shed 2 bases, with 20 bases lying between them. As DNA, the CDR3 is TGTGCCAGCAGTTTAGGTACTAGCTGGCGGTCGTACACAGATACGCAGTATTTT. Translating it yields CASSLGTSWRSYTDTQYF.

This clonotype was found many times. The J gene is TRBJ2-7, the V gene TRBV5-1; 7 nucleotides match TRBD2. This CDR3 contains 15 residues. J lost 2 bases, V lost 2 bases, and 7 bases had no gene match. Germline CDR1 SGHRS, CDR2 YFSETQ. For the CDR3, the DNA is TGCGCCAGCAGCTTCAAACTAGCGAATACCTACGAGCAGTACTTC. As protein: CASSFKLANTYEQYF.

Many counts were recorded for this clonotype. V and J are TRBV20-1 and TRBJ1-1, with D maybe TRBD1 (5 bases). V was shortened by 7 bases and J by 7 bases, with 13 bases between the two germline ends. CDR1 and CDR2 (germline): DFQATT, SNEGSKA (reference sequence). This CDR3 is built from 11 residues. Here the CDR3 DNA reads TGCAGTGACAGCCGGGACTTTGAAGCTTTCTTT. Its translation: CSDSRDFEAFF.

At least ten counts were recorded for this clonotype. The genes are TRBV7-2 and TRBJ2-6; unclear D gene. CDR3 size: 15 residues. Trimming pared 4 bases from V and 2 bases from J, leaving 9 bases between. Germline V CDR1 and CDR2: SGHTA, FQGNSA. The CDR3 loop reads CASSSQAPGANVLTF. The CDR3 DNA sequence: TGTGCCAGCAGCTCCCAGGCTCCTGGGGCCAACGTCCTGACTTTC.

A few counts support this clonotype. The genes are TRBV6-1 and TRBJ1-5, with 12 bases matching TRBD1. The CDR3 consists of 17 residues. Germline V lookup: CDR1 MNHNS, CDR2 SASEGT. Trimming cost V 7 bases and J 4 bases; bases outside gene matches: 11. This chain's CDR3 is CASTRDRGHLANQPQHF. CDR3 nucleotide sequence: TGTGCCAGCACCCGGGACAGGGGGCATTTAGCTAATCAGCCCCAGCATTTT.

This rearrangement joins TRBV7-8 to TRBJ2-7, with 7 bases that match TRBD2. The CDR3 consists of 17 residues. Per the germline V gene, CDR1 is SGHVS and CDR2 is FQNEAQ. J gave up 2 bases and V 0 bases, and 10 bases lay outside the gene matches. CDR3 DNA: TGTGCCAGCAGCTTAGCGGGGGGAGGGACCCTCACCTACGAGCAGTACTTC. This codes for CASSLAGGGTLTYEQYF.

This clonotype was observed at least ten times. The V and J genes are TRBV5-1 and TRBJ1-3; D unresolved. Deletions cut 0 bases from V and 0 bases from J, with 13 bases between. Germline CDR1 and CDR2: SGHRS and YFSETQ. The CDR3 extends over 17 amino acids. The CDR3 loop reads CASSLVNGQSSGNTIYF. CDR3 in DNA: TGCGCCAGCAGCTTGGTTAACGGGCAAAGCTCTGGAAACACCATATATTTT.

The chain employs TRBV6-1 and TRBJ2-3; TRBD2 matches 11 bases. V was clipped by 2 bases and J by 4 bases; unmatched bases: 2. This CDR3 is built from 15 residues. Germline V gene data show CDR1 as MNHNS and CDR2 as SASEGT. The CDR3 nucleotides read TGTGCCAGCAGTGAATTAGCGGGGGGGGCAGATACGCAGTATTTT. Translation gives CASSELAGGADTQYF.

This clonotype was seen many times. The J gene is TRBJ2-7, the V gene TRBV20-1; 10 bases line up with TRBD2. Germline CDR1 is DFQATT and CDR2 is SNEGSKA (reference sequence). The ends lost 3 bases at V and 3 bases at J; junction bases unmatched: 5. The CDR3 totals 14 residues. CDR3 residues: CSASEGTSVYEQYF. The DNA of the CDR3 is TGCAGTGCTAGTGAGGGGACTAGCGTCTACGAGCAGTACTTC.

This clonotype was recorded many times. The V gene is TRBV6-1, the J gene TRBJ2-2; D tentatively reads TRBD1 or TRBD2 (5 bases each). Between the trimmed V and J ends, which lost 4 bases and 6 bases, there was a span of 15 bases. The length of the CDR3 is 15 residues. CDR1 and CDR2 (germline): MNHNS, SASEGT. CDR3 protein: CASSVVEGIPGELFF. CDR3 DNA: TGTGCCAGCAGTGTTGTCGAGGGGATCCCCGGGGAGCTGTTTTTT.

This clonotype was counted only a few times. The chain employs TRBV12-3 or TRBV12-4 and TRBJ2-6; D unresolved. CDR3 length: 19 amino acids. The V and J ends lost 2 bases and 1 base respectively, with 18 bases between them. CDR3 sequence (DNA): TGTGCCAGCAGTTTAAAGGGCAGTCCTGCCCGTTCTGGGGCCAACGTCCTGACTTTC. Translated: CASSLKGSPARSGANVLTF.

This clonotype was found many times. The DNA for the CDR3 is TGTGCCAGCAGTCTACAGGGTTACAATCAGCCCCAGCATTTT. Its protein product is CASSLQGYNQPQHF. The chain couples TRBV6-5 to TRBJ1-5, with a tentative D call TRBD1 (6 bases). This CDR3 comprises 14 residues. Germline CDR1 reads MNHEY; CDR2 reads SVGAGI. V was clipped by 5 bases and J by 3 bases, with 11 bases between them.

On this clonotype itself: Germline is not matched at one junction end, which may reflect a read error. The rearrangement uses TRBV12-3 or TRBV12-4 and TRBJ2-2; 8 bases align to TRBD1. CDR3 length equals 15 residues. CDR3 region: CASSIRDRNAGELFF. The CDR3 region has the DNA TGTGCCAGCAGTATCCGGGACAGGAACGCCGGGGAGCTGTTTTTT.